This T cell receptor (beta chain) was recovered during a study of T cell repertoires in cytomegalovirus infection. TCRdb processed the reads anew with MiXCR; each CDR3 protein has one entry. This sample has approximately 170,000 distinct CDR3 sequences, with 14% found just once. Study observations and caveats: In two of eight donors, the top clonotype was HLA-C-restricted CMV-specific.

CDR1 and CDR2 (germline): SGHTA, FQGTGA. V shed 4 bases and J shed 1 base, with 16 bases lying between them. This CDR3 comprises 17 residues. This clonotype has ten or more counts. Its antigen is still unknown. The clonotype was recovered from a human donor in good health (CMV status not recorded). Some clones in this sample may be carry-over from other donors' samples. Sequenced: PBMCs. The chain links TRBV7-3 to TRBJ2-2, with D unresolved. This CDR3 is CASSSHPRGLNTGELFF. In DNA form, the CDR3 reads TGTGCCAGCAGCTCCCATCCCCGAGGTCTGAACACCGGGGAGCTGTTTTTT.